This entry lists 17 T cell receptor beta chains sequenced from one sample in a study of blood T cell repertoires in COVID-19 (TCRdb year 2020). The method was the immunoSEQ multiplex PCR assay. TCRdb carries this immuneACCESS record with in-frame sequences only. Its versions omit some clonotypes, under half of them owing to an unresolved V gene in the studies checked, with the rest unexplained. The sample records roughly 190,000 clones, roughly 79% of which are singletons. The top ten clones comprise 9.5% to 12% of the sample. The specimen sequenced was peripheral blood. The source is a woman in her thirties or forties with COVID-19, enrolled during active disease.

V usage is TRBV5-6 and J usage is TRBJ1-5; a possible D gene is TRBD1 (5 bases). Germline V lookup: CDR1 SGHDT, CDR2 YYEEEE. Trimming left V 1 base short and J 4 bases short, with 12 bases between. The CDR3 totals 15 residues. CDR3 in DNA: TGTGCCAGCAGCTTGTTGCGGGACCGAAATCAGCCCCAGCATTTT. Encoded protein: CASSLLRDRNQPQHF. The full variable domain, rest sourced from reference TRBV5-6 and TRBJ1-5, is DAGVTQSPTHLIKTRGQQVTLRCSPKSGHDTVSWYQQALGQGPQFIFQYYEEEERQRGNFPDRFSGHQFPNYSSELNVNALLLGDSALYLCASSLLRDRNQPQHFGDGTRLSIL.

This chain links TRBV9 with TRBJ2-7; tentative D call: TRBD2 (6 bases). The CDR3 covers 15 residues. Looked up from germline, CDR1 is SGDLS and CDR2 is YYNGEE. The ends were cut back, 2 bases at V and 2 bases at J, with 14 bases in the middle. CDR3 sequence reads: CASSVGSGKTYEQYF. CDR3 DNA sequence: TGTGCCAGCAGCGTCGGTAGCGGAAAGACCTACGAGCAGTACTTC.

This clone occurred once. The chain combines TRBV19 with TRBJ1-1; D possibly corresponds to TRBD1 (5 bases). Trimming left V 5 bases short and J 7 bases short, with 11 bases between. CDR3 size: 12 residues. Germline V gene lookup returns CDR1 LNHDA and CDR2 SQIVND (reference sequence). CDR3 region: CASSRGEGEAFF. CDR3 DNA: TGTGCCAGTAGTCGGGGGGAAGGTGAAGCTTTCTTT.

J is TRBJ1-1 and V is TRBV25-1; 10 bases match TRBD1. The ends lost 7 bases at V and 1 base at J; junction bases unmatched: 6. CDR3 length equals 15 residues. Germline CDR1 is MGHDK and CDR2 is SYGVNS. CDR3 in amino acids: CASTRQGAGNTEAFF. The CDR3 nucleotides are TGTGCCAGCACCAGACAGGGGGCGGGGAACACTGAAGCTTTCTTT.

A single count supports this clone. At one boundary the junction diverges from the germline segment, which might be a read error. The rearrangement links TRBV2 to TRBJ1-4, with 9 bases lining up with TRBD1. The CDR3 is made up of 16 amino acids. CDR1 and CDR2 (germline): SNHLY, FYNNEI. The CDR3 region has the DNA TGTGCCAGCAGTGAACGGGGTATATTTACAGGGGGCGCGGCCATTTTT. It specifies CASSERGIFTGGAAIF.

The genes are TRBV30 and TRBJ2-7; TRBD2 might be the D (5 bases). Trimming removed 1 base from V and 7 bases from J, with 14 bases in between. This CDR3 has 13 amino acids. Germline CDR1 is GTSNPN and CDR2 is SVGIG (reference sequence). The CDR3 DNA follows: TGTGCCTGGAGTGAACAAGGACTGAGGGAGCAGTACGTC. Its protein is CAWSEQGLREQYV.

The rearrangement joins TRBV7-8 to TRBJ2-7; 7 bases are shared with TRBD2. Germline-derived CDR1 and CDR2 are SGHVS and FQNEAQ. The CDR3 consists of 15 residues. The V gene end was trimmed by 1 base and the J gene end by 0 bases; junction bases not matched to a gene: 3. The CDR3: CASSLGRELSYEQYV. DNA of the CDR3: TGTGCCAGCAGCTTAGGGCGGGAGCTCTCCTACGAGCAGTACGTC.

This chain connects TRBV7-2 to TRBJ1-6; 8 positions agree with TRBD1. The CDR3 contains 14 residues. The germline V gene has CDR1 SGHTA and CDR2 FQGNSA. With 4 bases clipped from V and 7 bases from J, the junction kept 3 bases outside the gene matches. The CDR3 DNA follows: TGTGCCAGCAGCTACGGGACAGGAAATTCACCCCTCCACTTT. Amino acids: CASSYGTGNSPLHF.

The chain employs TRBV9 and TRBJ2-3, with D perhaps matching TRBD2 (8 bases). CDR3 size: 14 residues. V lost 5 bases to trimming and J lost 4 bases, with 14 bases between them. CDR1 and CDR2 (germline): SGDLS, YYNGEE. CDR3 nucleotide sequence: TGTGCCAGCAGTCCGGGAGGGGGCGCAGATACGCAGTATTTT. Translating gives CASSPGGGADTQYF. Full variable domain (remainder filled in from reference TRBV9 and TRBJ2-3): DSGVTQTPKHLITATGQRVTLRCSPRSGDLSVYWYQQSLDQGLQFLIQYYNGEERAKGNILERFSAQQFPDLHSELNLSSLELGDSALYFCASSPGGGADTQYFGPGTRLTVL.

The chain couples TRBV9 to TRBJ2-2; D perhaps matches TRBD2 (6 bases). This CDR3 spans 13 amino acids. Germline CDR1 reads SGDLS; CDR2 reads YYNGEE. V was trimmed by 5 bases and J by 4 bases, leaving 9 bases between them. Here the CDR3 DNA reads TGTGCCAGCAGGGGACTTCCCACCGGGGAGCTGTTTTTT. Its translation is CASRGLPTGELFF.

The chain joins TRBV28 to TRBJ2-1; a weak D match, TRBD2 (5 bases). Germline CDR1 is MDHEN and CDR2 is SYDVKM. CDR3 length equals 16 residues. Trimming shortened V by 6 bases and J by 0 bases, and 15 bases separated the two germline ends. The CDR3 DNA is TGTGCCAGCAGCGTAATTAGCGAGAGCTCCTACAATGAGCAGTTCTTC. Translation: CASSVISESSYNEQFF.

This clone came up once. J is TRBJ1-2 and V is TRBV28; 7 bases are shared with TRBD1. CDR1 is MDHEN and CDR2 is SYDVKM in the germline V gene. Germline trimming cut 5 bases from V and 1 base from J; bases unmatched to any gene: 13. The CDR3 runs to 17 residues. The CDR3 sequence: CASSRDSPTLSNYGYTF. In DNA, the CDR3 is TGTGCCAGCAGTCGGGACAGCCCGACGTTAAGTAACTATGGCTACACCTTC.

V gene TRBV7-2 combines with J gene TRBJ2-2; the D is unclear. With 4 bases removed from V and 7 bases from J, the gap between germline ends came to 10 bases. This CDR3 spans 13 amino acids. Germline V CDR1 and CDR2: SGHTA, FQGNSA. The CDR3 loop is CASSSIAIGELFF. CDR3 DNA sequence: TGTGCCAGCAGCTCGATAGCTATCGGGGAGCTGTTTTTT.

The chain links TRBV11-2 to TRBJ1-1, with no clear D. Per the germline V gene, CDR1 is SGHAT and CDR2 is FQNNGV. V was pared by 5 bases and J by 2 bases, with 15 bases between. This CDR3 has 15 residues. The CDR3, as DNA: TGTGCCAGCAGCCCTCGCGGAGGACCAAACACTGAAGCTTTCTTT. Its translation is CASSPRGGPNTEAFF.

The sample holds a few counts of this clone. The DNA of the CDR3 is TGTGCCAGCAGCCCGGACAGGGTGCTTACCGGGGCCAACGTCCTGACTTTC. This gives the protein CASSPDRVLTGANVLTF. The genes are TRBV27 and TRBJ2-6; 8 bases agree with TRBD1. J lost 4 bases, V lost 6 bases, and 11 bases had no gene match. The CDR3 runs to 17 residues. Germline V gene data show CDR1 as MNHEY and CDR2 as SMNVEV (reference sequence).

V and J are TRBV29-1 and TRBJ2-5; weak D call: TRBD2 (5 bases). The germline gives CDR1 SQVTM, CDR2 ANQGSEA. The V gene lost 5 bases and the J gene lost 0 bases, with 10 bases spanning the gap. The CDR3 has 13 residues. The CDR3 DNA is TGCAGCGTTAAAGGACTGTACCAAGAGACCCAGTACTTC. Encoded protein: CSVKGLYQETQYF.

The chain employs TRBV25-1 and TRBJ1-2, with D tentatively TRBD1 (5 bases). The V end was cut by 5 bases, the J end by 4 bases, with 17 bases between. Germline CDR1 is MGHDK and CDR2 is SYGVNS. This CDR3 is built from 15 residues. This CDR3 reads CASSNLVDTFYGYTF. CDR3 sequence (DNA): TGTGCCAGCAGTAACCTAGTGGACACCTTCTATGGCTACACCTTC.